Each of the 12 T cell receptor beta chains below was sequenced from the same sample in a study of post-analysis software for immune sequencing data. The study's findings and limits: Roughly five TRBV segments were significantly more frequent in patients than in controls. TRBV5-6, TRBV5-1 and TRBV20-1 were among these segments.

Antigens for these TCRs are unknown. Prepared libraries of TCR beta cDNA carried unique molecular identifiers. TCRdb analysed the PCR reads with MiXCR anew, one entry per CDR3 protein. The sample has roughly 400,000 distinct CDR3 sequences, 30% to 45% seen once; the top ten hold roughly 8.2%. Sequencing was done on a sample of blood. These receptors came from a girl aged 2 to 9 with multiple sclerosis.

This chain uses TRBV12-3 or TRBV12-4 with TRBJ1-1; no clear D. The CDR3 extends over 11 amino acids. The V gene lost 6 bases and the J gene lost 6 bases, with 8 bases spanning the gap. As DNA, the CDR3 is TGTGCCAGCAGGTGGACCGCTGAAGCTTTCTTT. Translation: CASRWTAEAFF.

As regards this clonotype: The junction differs from germline at one of its ends, possibly a read error. This rearrangement joins TRBV20-1 to TRBJ2-7, with TRBD2 matching 12 bases. CDR1 and CDR2 from the germline V gene are DFQATT and SNEGSKA (reference sequence). CDR3 length equals 13 residues. The chain's CDR3 is CSATTSGSYGQYF. The CDR3 coding sequence is TGCAGTGCAACGACTAGCGGGAGCTACGGGCAGTACTTC.

The sample holds a few counts of this clonotype. The chain links TRBV4-1 to TRBJ1-4; possibly TRBD1 for D (6 bases). Germline values: CDR1 MGHRA, CDR2 YSYEKL. This CDR3 is 14 amino acids long. Trimming took 3 bases from V and 8 from J, leaving 13 bases between them. Written as DNA, the CDR3 is TGCGCCAGCAGCCAGACAGGCCTTAGGGAAAAACTGTTTTTT. This translates into CASSQTGLREKLFF.

This clonotype appeared a single time. The junction differs from germline at one of its ends, possibly a read error. The chain has TRBV7-2 and TRBJ2-3; no reliable D call. This CDR3 is built from 12 residues. Germline V gene data show CDR1 as SGHTA and CDR2 as FQGNSA. The CDR3 nucleotides are TGTGCCAGCAGCTTTCGTCTGGATACGCGGTATTTT. Protein: CASSFRLDTRYF.

The genes are TRBV5-4 and TRBJ1-1, with D uncertain. V lost 3 bases, J lost 1 base, and 4 bases lay in between. Germline values: CDR1 SGHNT, CDR2 YYREEE (reference sequence). The CDR3 sequence is 12 residues long. The CDR3 DNA reads TGTGCCAGCAGCTCATCGAACACTGAAGCTTTCTTT. Protein: CASSSSNTEAFF.

This clonotype was seen a few times. This sequence joins TRBV10-1 and TRBJ2-1; D is uncertain. V lost 3 bases, J lost 0 bases, and 9 bases lay in between. There are 15 residues in the CDR3. Germline V gene data show CDR1 as WNHNN and CDR2 as SYGVQD (reference sequence). CDR3 nucleotides: TGCGCCAGCAGTGACGAGTCAAGCTCCTACAATGAGCAGTTCTTC. It translates to CASSDESSSYNEQFF.

The DNA for the CDR3 is TGCAGCGTCCCCTCCGGGACAACGCAGTATTTT. It yields the protein CSVPSGTTQYF. This chain joins TRBV29-1 and TRBJ2-3, with D possibly matching TRBD1 (6 bases). Germline CDR1 and CDR2: SQVTM and ANQGSEA. This CDR3 has 11 amino acids. Trimming took 6 bases from V and 9 from J, leaving 13 bases between them.

The rearrangement links TRBV29-1 to TRBJ1-1; the D gene is possibly TRBD1 (6 bases). CDR3 length equals 13 residues. Per germline, CDR1 SQVTM and CDR2 ANQGSEA. V dropped 2 bases and J dropped 5 bases, with 12 bases sitting between them. The CDR3 region has the DNA TGCAGCGTTGAACCCAGGGGACAAACTGAAGCTTTCTTT. This gives the protein CSVEPRGQTEAFF.

The chain recombines TRBV9 with TRBJ1-2; 7 nucleotides agree with TRBD1. CDR1 and CDR2 from the germline V gene are SGDLS and YYNGEE. With 4 bases clipped from V and 4 bases from J, the junction kept 16 bases outside the gene matches. The CDR3 loop spans 17 amino acids. The CDR3 region is CASSTRTGRDNLYGYTF. The CDR3 DNA is TGTGCCAGCAGCACAAGGACAGGTCGGGACAACCTCTATGGCTACACCTTC.

This clonotype turned up a few times. This chain connects TRBV7-6 to TRBJ2-3, with TRBD2 matching over 11 bases. The V segment lost 1 base and the J segment 0 bases; nucleotides outside the gene matches: 9. Germline V gene lookup returns CDR1 SGHVS and CDR2 FNYEAQ. This CDR3 has 19 amino acids. The CDR3 here is CASSLEGLADPYSTDTQYF. CDR3 nucleotide sequence: TGTGCCAGCAGCTTAGAGGGACTAGCGGACCCTTATAGCACAGATACGCAGTATTTT.

The CDR3 coding sequence is TGTGCCAGCAGGTTGGGCCCTGGGCTCGAGCAGTACTTC. Translating gives CASRLGPGLEQYF. The chain links TRBV12-3 or TRBV12-4 to TRBJ2-7; D remains unclear. The CDR3 covers 13 residues. Trimming stripped 6 bases from V and 6 bases from J, with 15 bases between.

The V call is TRBV20-1, the J call TRBJ2-7; D is uncertain. The length of the CDR3 is 14 residues. The V gene's germline CDR1 is DFQATT and CDR2 SNEGSKA (reference sequence). V lost 0 bases, J lost 3 bases, and 12 bases lay in between. Here the CDR3 reads CSARDRHSYYEQYF. DNA of the CDR3: TGCAGTGCTAGAGATCGGCACAGCTACTACGAGCAGTACTTC.